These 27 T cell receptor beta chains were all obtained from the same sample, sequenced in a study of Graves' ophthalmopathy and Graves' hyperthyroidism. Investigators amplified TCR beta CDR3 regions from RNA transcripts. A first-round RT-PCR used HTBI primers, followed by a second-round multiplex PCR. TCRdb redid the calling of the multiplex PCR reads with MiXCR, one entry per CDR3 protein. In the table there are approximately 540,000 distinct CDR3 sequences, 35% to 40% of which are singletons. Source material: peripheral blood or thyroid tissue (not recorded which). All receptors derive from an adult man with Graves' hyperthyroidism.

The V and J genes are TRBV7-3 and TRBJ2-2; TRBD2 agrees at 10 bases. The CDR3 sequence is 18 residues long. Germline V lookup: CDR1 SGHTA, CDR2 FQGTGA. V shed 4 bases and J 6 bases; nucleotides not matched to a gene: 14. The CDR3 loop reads CASSSQGAGGLRAGELFF. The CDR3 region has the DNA TGTGCCAGCAGCTCGCAGGGAGCGGGGGGGCTCCGGGCCGGGGAGCTGTTTTTT.

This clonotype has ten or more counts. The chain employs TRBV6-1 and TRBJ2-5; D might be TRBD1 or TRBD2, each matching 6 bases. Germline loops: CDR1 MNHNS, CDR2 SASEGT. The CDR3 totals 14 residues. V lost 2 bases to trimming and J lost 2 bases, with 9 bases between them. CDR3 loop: CASSEPGAQETQYF. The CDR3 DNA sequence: TGTGCCAGCAGTGAACCGGGGGCTCAAGAGACCCAGTACTTC.

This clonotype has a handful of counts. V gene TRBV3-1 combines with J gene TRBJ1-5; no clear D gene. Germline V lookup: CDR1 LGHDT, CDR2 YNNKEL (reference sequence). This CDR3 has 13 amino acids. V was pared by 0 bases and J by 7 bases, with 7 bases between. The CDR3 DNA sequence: TGTGCCAGCAGCCAAGATGTGGTACAGCCCCAGCATTTT. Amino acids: CASSQDVVQPQHF.

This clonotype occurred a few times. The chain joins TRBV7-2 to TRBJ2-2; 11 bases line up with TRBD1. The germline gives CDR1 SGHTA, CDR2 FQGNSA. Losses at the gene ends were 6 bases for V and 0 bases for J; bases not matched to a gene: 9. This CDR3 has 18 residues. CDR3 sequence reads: CASRSGTGGDPNTGELFF. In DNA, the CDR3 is TGTGCCAGCAGATCAGGGACAGGGGGAGACCCGAACACCGGGGAGCTGTTTTTT.

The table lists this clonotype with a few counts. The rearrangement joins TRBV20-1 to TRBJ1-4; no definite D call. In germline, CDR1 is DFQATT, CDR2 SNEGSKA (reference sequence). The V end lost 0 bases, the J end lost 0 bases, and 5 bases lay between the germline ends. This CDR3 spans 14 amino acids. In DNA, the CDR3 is TGCAGTGCTAGAGAAGATACAACTAATGAAAAACTGTTTTTT. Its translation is CSAREDTTNEKLFF.

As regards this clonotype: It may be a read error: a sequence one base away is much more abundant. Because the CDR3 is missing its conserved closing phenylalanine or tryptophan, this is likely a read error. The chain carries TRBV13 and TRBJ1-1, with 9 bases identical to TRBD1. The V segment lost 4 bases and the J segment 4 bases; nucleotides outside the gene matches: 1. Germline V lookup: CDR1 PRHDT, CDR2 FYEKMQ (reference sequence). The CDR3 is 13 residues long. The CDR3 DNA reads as TGTGCCAGCAGCTGGACAGGGGCCACTGAAGCTTTCCTT. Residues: CASSWTGATEAFL.

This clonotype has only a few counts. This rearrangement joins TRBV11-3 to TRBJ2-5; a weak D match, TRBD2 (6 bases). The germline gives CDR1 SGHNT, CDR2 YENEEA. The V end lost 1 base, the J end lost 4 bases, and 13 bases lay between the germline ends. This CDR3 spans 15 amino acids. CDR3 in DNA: TGTGCCAGCAGCTTAGGATGGAGGGAAGGAGAGACCCAGTACTTC. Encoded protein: CASSLGWREGETQYF.

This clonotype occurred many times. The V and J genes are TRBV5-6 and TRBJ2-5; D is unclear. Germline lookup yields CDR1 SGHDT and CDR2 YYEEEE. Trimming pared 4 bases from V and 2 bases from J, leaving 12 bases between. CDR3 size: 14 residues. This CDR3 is CASSPVGRQETQYF. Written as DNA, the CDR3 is TGTGCCAGCAGCCCCGTTGGCAGGCAAGAGACCCAGTACTTC.

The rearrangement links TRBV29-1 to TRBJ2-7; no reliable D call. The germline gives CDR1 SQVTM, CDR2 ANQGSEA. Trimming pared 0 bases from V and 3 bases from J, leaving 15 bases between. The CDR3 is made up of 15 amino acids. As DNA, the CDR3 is TGCAGCGTTGAAGAGATATCAGAAACACGCTACGAGCAGTACTTC. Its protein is CSVEEISETRYEQYF.

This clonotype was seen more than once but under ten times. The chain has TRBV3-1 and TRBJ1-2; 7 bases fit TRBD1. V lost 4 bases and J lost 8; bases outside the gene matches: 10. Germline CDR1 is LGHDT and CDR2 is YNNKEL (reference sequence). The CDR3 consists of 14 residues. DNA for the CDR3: TGTGCCAGCAGCCCCTCGACAGGGATCTGGGGCTACACCTTC. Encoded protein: CASSPSTGIWGYTF.

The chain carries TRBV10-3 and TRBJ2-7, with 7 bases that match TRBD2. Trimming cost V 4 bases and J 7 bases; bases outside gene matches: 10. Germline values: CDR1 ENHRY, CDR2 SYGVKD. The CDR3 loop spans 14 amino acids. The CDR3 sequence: CAISARTRGSEQYF. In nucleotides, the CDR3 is TGTGCCATCAGTGCCAGGACTAGGGGCAGTGAGCAGTACTTC.

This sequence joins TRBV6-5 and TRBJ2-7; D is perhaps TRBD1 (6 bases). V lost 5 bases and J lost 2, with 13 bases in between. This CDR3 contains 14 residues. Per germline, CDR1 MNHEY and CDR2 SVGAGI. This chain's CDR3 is CASSTSGATYEQYF. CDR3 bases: TGTGCCAGCAGTACCTCAGGGGCGACCTACGAGCAGTACTTC.

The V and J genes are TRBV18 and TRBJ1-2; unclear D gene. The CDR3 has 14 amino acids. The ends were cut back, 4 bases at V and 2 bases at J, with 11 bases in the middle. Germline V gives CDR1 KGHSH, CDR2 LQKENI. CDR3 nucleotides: TGTGCCAGCTCACTCGACCTAATGAACTATGGCTACACCTTC. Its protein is CASSLDLMNYGYTF.

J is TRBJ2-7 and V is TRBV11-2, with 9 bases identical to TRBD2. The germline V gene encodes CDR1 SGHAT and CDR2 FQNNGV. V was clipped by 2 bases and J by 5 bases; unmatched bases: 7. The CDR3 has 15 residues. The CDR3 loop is CASSLQASGDDEQYF. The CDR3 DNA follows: TGTGCCAGCAGCTTACAGGCTAGCGGGGACGACGAGCAGTACTTC. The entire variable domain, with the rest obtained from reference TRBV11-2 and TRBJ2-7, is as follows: EAGVAQSPRYKIIEKRQSVAFWCNPISGHATLYWYQQILGQGPKLLIQFQNNGVVDDSQLPKDRFSAERLKGVDSTLKIQPAKLEDSAVYLCASSLQASGDDEQYFGPGTRLTVT.

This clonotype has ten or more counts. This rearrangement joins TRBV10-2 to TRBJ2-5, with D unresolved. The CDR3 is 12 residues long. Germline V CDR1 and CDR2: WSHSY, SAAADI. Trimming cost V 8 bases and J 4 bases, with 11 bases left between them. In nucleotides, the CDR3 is TGCGCCAGCGCTAAGGTTGGAGAGACCCAGTACTTC. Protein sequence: CASAKVGETQYF.

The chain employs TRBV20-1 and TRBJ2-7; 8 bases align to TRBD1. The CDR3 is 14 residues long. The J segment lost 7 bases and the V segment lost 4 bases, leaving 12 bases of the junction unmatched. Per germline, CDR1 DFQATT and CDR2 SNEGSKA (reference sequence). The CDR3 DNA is TGCAGTGCTACCAGGACAGGGACGCGTAGTGAGCAGTACTTC. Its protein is CSATRTGTRSEQYF.

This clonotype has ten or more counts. The CDR3 is CASSIQGNGELFF. CDR3 in DNA: TGTGCCAGTAGCATCCAGGGTAACGGGGAGCTGTTTTTT. The V call is TRBV19, the J call TRBJ2-2; a possible D gene is TRBD1 (5 bases). This CDR3 comprises 13 residues. V lost 6 bases and J 7 bases, leaving 12 bases between the germline ends. The V gene's germline CDR1 is LNHDA and CDR2 SQIVND (reference sequence).

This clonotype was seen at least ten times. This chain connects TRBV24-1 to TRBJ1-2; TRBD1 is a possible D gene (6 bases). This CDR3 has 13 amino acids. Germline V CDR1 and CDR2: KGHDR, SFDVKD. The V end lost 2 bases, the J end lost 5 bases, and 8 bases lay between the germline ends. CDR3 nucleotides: TGTGCCACCAGTGATTCAGGGGTTTATGGCTACACCTTC. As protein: CATSDSGVYGYTF.

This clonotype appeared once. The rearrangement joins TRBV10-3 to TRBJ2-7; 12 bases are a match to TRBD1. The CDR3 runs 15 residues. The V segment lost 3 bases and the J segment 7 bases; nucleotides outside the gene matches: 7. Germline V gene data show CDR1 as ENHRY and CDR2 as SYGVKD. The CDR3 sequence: CAISETGTGGNEQYF. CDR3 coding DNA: TGTGCCATCAGTGAAACCGGGACAGGGGGCAATGAGCAGTACTTC.

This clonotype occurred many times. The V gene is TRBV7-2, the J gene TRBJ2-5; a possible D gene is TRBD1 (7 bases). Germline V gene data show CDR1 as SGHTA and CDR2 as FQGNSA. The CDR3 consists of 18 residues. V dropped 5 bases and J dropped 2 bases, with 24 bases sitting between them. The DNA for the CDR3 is TGTGCCAGCAGCGATTACCTCAGGGGGAGGACGGAGCAAGAGACCCAGTACTTC. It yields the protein CASSDYLRGRTEQETQYF.

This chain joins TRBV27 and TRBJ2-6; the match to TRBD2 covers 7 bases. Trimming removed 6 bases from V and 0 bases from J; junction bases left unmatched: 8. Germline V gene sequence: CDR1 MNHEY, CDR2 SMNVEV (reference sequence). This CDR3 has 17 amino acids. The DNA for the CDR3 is TGTGCCAGCAGCCCAGCGGGGTGGTACTCTGGGGCCAACGTCCTGACTTTC. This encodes CASSPAGWYSGANVLTF.

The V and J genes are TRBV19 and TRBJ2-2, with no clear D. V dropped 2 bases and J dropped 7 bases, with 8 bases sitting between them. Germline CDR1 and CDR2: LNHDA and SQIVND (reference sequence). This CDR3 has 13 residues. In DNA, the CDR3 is TGTGCCAGTAGTATAAGGGCCAGCGGGGAGCTGTTTTTT. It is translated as CASSIRASGELFF. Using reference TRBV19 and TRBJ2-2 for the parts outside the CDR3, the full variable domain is DGGITQSPKYLFRKEGQNVTLSCEQNLNHDAMYWYRQDPGQGLRLIYYSQIVNDFQKGDIAEGYSVSREKKESFPLTVTSAQKNPTAFYLCASSIRASGELFFGEGSRLTVL.

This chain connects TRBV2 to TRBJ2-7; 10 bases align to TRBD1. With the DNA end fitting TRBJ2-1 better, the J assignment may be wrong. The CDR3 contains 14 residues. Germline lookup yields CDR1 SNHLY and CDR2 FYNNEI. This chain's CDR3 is CASSAGQGMNEQFF. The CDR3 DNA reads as TGTGCCAGCAGTGCGGGACAGGGGATGAATGAGCAGTTCTTC.

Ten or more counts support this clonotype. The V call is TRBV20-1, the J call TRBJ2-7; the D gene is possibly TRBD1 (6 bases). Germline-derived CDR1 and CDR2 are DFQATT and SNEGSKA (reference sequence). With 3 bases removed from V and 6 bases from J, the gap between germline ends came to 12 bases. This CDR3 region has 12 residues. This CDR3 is CSASSNRVEQYF. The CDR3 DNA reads TGCAGTGCTAGCTCCAACAGGGTCGAGCAGTACTTC.

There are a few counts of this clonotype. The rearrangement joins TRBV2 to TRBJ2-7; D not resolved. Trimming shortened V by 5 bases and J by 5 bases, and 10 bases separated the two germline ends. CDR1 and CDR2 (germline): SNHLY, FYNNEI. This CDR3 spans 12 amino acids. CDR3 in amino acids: CASSRIGNEQYF. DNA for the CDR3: TGTGCCAGCAGTAGAATCGGCAACGAGCAGTACTTC.

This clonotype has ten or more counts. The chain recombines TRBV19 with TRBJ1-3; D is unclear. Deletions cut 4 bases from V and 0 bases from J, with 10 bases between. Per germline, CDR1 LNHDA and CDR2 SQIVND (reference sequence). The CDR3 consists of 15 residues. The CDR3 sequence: CASSNRRISGNTIYF. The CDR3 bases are TGTGCCAGTAGTAATCGGCGGATCTCTGGAAACACCATATATTTT.

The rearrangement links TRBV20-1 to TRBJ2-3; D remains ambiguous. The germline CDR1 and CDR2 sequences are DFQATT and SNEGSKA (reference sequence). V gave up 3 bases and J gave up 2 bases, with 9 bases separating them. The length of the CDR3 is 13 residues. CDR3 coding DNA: TGCAGTGCTAGTATGAGAAACACAGATACGCAGTATTTT. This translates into CSASMRNTDTQYF.